This passage covers 27 T cell receptor beta chains from one sample sequenced in a study of shared clonotypes between healthy human individuals (dated by TCRdb to about 2020). CD8 naive samples were obtained by positive selection for CCR7 among CD45RO-negative cells, yielding a CD45RA+CCR7+ population from which TemRA cells were excluded. Library prep was done by the immunoSEQ multiplex PCR assay. TCRdb mirrors the immuneACCESS table, restricted to in-frame sequences. Some clones are absent from its copies; in checked studies, under half trace to an unresolved V gene, and the reason for the others is unknown. The sample contains millions of clones, 85% to 95% of them found a single time. The ten largest clones represent around 1.7% of the sample. Input material: naive CD8+ T cells from PBMCs. Taken with the paper, the label for cell subset or site translates to: CD45RA+CCR7+. The receptors were gathered from a man younger than 35 in good health. Some clones in this sample may be carry-over from other donors' samples.

This chain joins TRBV13 and TRBJ1-2, with 7 bases lining up with TRBD1. Germline-derived CDR1 and CDR2 are PRHDT and FYEKMQ (reference sequence). This CDR3 spans 15 amino acids. Trimming cost V 5 bases and J 4 bases; bases outside gene matches: 10. The CDR3, as DNA: TGTGCCAGCAGCATACCGGGACAGAAAACCTATGGCTACACCTTC. Translated: CASSIPGQKTYGYTF.

The chain is built from TRBV27 and TRBJ2-1; perhaps TRBD1 as D (5 bases). The CDR3 has 16 residues. In germline, CDR1 is MNHEY, CDR2 SMNVEV (reference sequence). Trimming stripped 3 bases from V and 8 bases from J, with 20 bases between. This CDR3 reads CASSFHRKDGIDEQFF. The DNA of the CDR3 is TGTGCCAGCAGTTTTCACAGGAAGGATGGCATCGATGAGCAGTTCTTC.

CDR3 sequence (DNA): TGCGCCAGCAGCCAAGACCGACAGGGAATGTTATCCTACGAGCAGTACTTC. It translates to CASSQDRQGMLSYEQYF. The V call is TRBV4-3, the J call TRBJ2-7; 7 nucleotides agree with TRBD1. The trim removed 0 bases at V and 1 base at J, leaving 9 bases unmatched. This CDR3 is 17 amino acids long. The germline V gene has CDR1 LGHNA and CDR2 YSLEER.

J is TRBJ2-7 and V is TRBV5-4, with TRBD2 identical over 9 bases. Germline loops: CDR1 SGHNT, CDR2 YYREEE (reference sequence). V shed 0 bases and J 5 bases; nucleotides not matched to a gene: 6. The CDR3 length is 15 residues. The CDR3 loop is CASSLALAGQDEQYF. Written as DNA, the CDR3 is TGTGCCAGCAGCTTGGCCCTAGCGGGACAAGACGAGCAGTACTTC.

The gene calls are TRBV4-3 and TRBJ2-6; tentative D call: TRBD2 (6 bases). Germline V gives CDR1 LGHNA, CDR2 YSLEER. The CDR3 contains 18 residues. With 5 bases removed from V and 1 base from J, the gap between germline ends came to 18 bases. CDR3 nucleotide sequence: TGCGCCAGCAGCGCTAAGGGCAGGGAGGTGTCTGGGGCCAACGTCCTGACTTTC. Protein sequence: CASSAKGREVSGANVLTF.

The V and J genes are TRBV5-6 and TRBJ2-1, with D tentatively TRBD1 (5 bases). Germline V gene data show CDR1 as SGHDT and CDR2 as YYEEEE. V dropped 0 bases and J dropped 2 bases, with 9 bases sitting between them. This CDR3 has 15 residues. The CDR3 DNA follows: TGTGCCAGCAGCTTGGGTCAGGGCCCCTACAATGAGCAGTTCTTC. This translates into CASSLGQGPYNEQFF.

Turning to this clone: The same CDR3 arises from other DNA sequences in this sample as well. The chain employs TRBV5-6 and TRBJ2-7; tentative D call: TRBD1 (6 bases). With 2 bases removed from V and 2 bases from J, the gap between germline ends came to 8 bases. Per germline, CDR1 SGHDT and CDR2 YYEEEE. The CDR3 is 13 amino acids. The CDR3 loop is CASSFRGAYEQYF. CDR3 coding DNA: TGTGCCAGCAGCTTCAGGGGTGCCTACGAGCAGTACTTC.

The rearrangement links TRBV9 to TRBJ2-5, with 13 bases aligning to TRBD2. The CDR3 loop spans 18 amino acids. V was clipped by 4 bases and J by 2 bases; unmatched bases: 11. The germline V gene has CDR1 SGDLS and CDR2 YYNGEE. The CDR3 reads CASSRSRTSGREQETQYF. The CDR3 coding sequence is TGTGCCAGCAGCCGCTCGAGAACTAGCGGGAGGGAGCAAGAGACCCAGTACTTC.

This clone appeared once. This chain uses TRBV7-2 with TRBJ2-7, with no clear D. This CDR3 is 15 amino acids long. Germline V gives CDR1 SGHTA, CDR2 FQGNSA. Trimming removed 1 base at V and 5 bases at J, with 15 bases between. The CDR3 sequence is CASSLERKFPNEQYF. The CDR3 nucleotides are TGTGCCAGCAGCTTAGAAAGGAAGTTCCCCAACGAGCAGTACTTC.

The rearrangement uses TRBV9 and TRBJ2-1, with 14 bases aligning to TRBD2. Looked up from germline, CDR1 is SGDLS and CDR2 is YYNGEE. V lost 4 bases and J lost 4; bases outside the gene matches: 7. This CDR3 has 17 amino acids. The CDR3 is CASSSGTSGRAYNEQFF. DNA for the CDR3: TGTGCCAGCAGCTCAGGGACTAGCGGGAGAGCATACAATGAGCAGTTCTTC.

The rearrangement links TRBV19 to TRBJ2-3; 7 bases line up with TRBD2. J gave up 2 bases and V 9 bases, and 5 bases lay outside the gene matches. The CDR3 runs 13 residues. Looked up from germline, CDR1 is LNHDA and CDR2 is SQIVND (reference sequence). This CDR3 is CARPSGPTDTQYF. Here the CDR3 DNA reads TGTGCCAGGCCTAGCGGTCCCACAGATACGCAGTATTTT.

This chain connects TRBV28 to TRBJ2-7; 8 bases map to TRBD1. Trimming cost V 4 bases and J 3 bases; bases outside gene matches: 8. Germline lookup yields CDR1 MDHEN and CDR2 SYDVKM. This CDR3 is 15 amino acids long. The CDR3 loop reads CASSSDRGRIYEQYF. Here the CDR3 DNA reads TGTGCCAGCAGTTCCGACAGGGGACGGATCTACGAGCAGTACTTC.

In this sample, this clone turned up once. The J gene is TRBJ2-1, the V gene TRBV27; D is unresolved. This CDR3 comprises 13 residues. CDR1 and CDR2 (germline): MNHEY, SMNVEV (reference sequence). V lost 5 bases, J lost 10 bases, and 15 bases lay in between. The CDR3 bases are TGTGCCAGCAGTCCAAGCCCGGTCGACGAGCAGTTCTTC. Its protein is CASSPSPVDEQFF.

The chain joins TRBV27 to TRBJ2-1, with D perhaps assigned TRBD1 or TRBD2 (5 bases each). Germline V gives CDR1 MNHEY, CDR2 SMNVEV (reference sequence). The CDR3 has 17 amino acids. The germline V and J ends were trimmed by 5 bases and 7 bases, with 24 bases remaining between them. The CDR3 nucleotides read TGTGCCAGCAGTCCTTCCCAGGGACCTCACCGTGGGAATGAGCAGTTCTTC. Its protein product is CASSPSQGPHRGNEQFF.

The V gene is TRBV6-5, the J gene TRBJ1-1; D gene ambiguous. CDR1 is MNHEY, CDR2 SVGAGI, per germline. The CDR3 has 14 residues. V lost 6 bases to trimming and J lost 3 bases, with 14 bases between them. The CDR3 loop reads CASSPLGSDTEAFF. DNA for the CDR3: TGTGCCAGCAGCCCCCTGGGGTCAGACACTGAAGCTTTCTTT.

The chain joins TRBV5-6 to TRBJ2-7, with 7 nucleotides matching TRBD2. Per the germline V gene, CDR1 is SGHDT and CDR2 is YYEEEE. V trimming: 0 bases; J trimming: 6 bases; junction bases outside the gene matches: 6. This CDR3 is built from 14 residues. Here the CDR3 DNA reads TGTGCCAGCAGCTTGGCCGGGCGGGAGTTCGAGCAGTACTTC. It is translated as CASSLAGREFEQYF. The whole variable domain, filled in from reference TRBV5-6 and TRBJ2-7, reads DAGVTQSPTHLIKTRGQQVTLRCSPKSGHDTVSWYQQALGQGPQFIFQYYEEEERQRGNFPDRFSGHQFPNYSSELNVNALLLGDSALYLCASSLAGREFEQYFGPGTRLTVT.

This chain connects TRBV23-1 to TRBJ2-3; D remains unclear. TRBV23-1 is treated as an ORF (open reading frame) with a function not yet certain. The ends were cut back, 0 bases at V and 0 bases at J, with 4 bases in the middle. CDR3 length: 14 residues. CDR3 DNA sequence: TGCGCCAGCAGTCAATCTGCTAGCACAGATACGCAGTATTTT. Its protein is CASSQSASTDTQYF.

The chain has TRBV7-9 and TRBJ1-2; no clear D. The CDR3 consists of 14 residues. V shed 0 bases and J shed 2 bases, with 7 bases lying between them. CDR1 and CDR2 (germline): SEHNR, FQNEAQ (reference sequence). The CDR3 DNA reads as TGTGCCAGCAGCTTAGCGGCACAGAACTATGGCTACACCTTC. It specifies CASSLAAQNYGYTF.

V gene TRBV9 combines with J gene TRBJ2-7, with 7 bases aligning to TRBD2. This CDR3 is 16 amino acids long. Germline V lookup: CDR1 SGDLS, CDR2 YYNGEE. V shed 3 bases and J 6 bases; nucleotides not matched to a gene: 15. The CDR3 DNA follows: TGTGCCAGCAGCGAAGGCGGGAGCTCCGGATCTGTCGAGCAGTACTTC. This sequence encodes CASSEGGSSGSVEQYF.

The chain combines TRBV6-5 with TRBJ2-7; D is possibly TRBD1 or TRBD2 (5 bases each). CDR1 is MNHEY, CDR2 SVGAGI, per germline. This CDR3 is 16 amino acids long. Trimming took 0 bases from V and 3 from J, leaving 15 bases between them. CDR3 sequence reads: CASSYSAGRVYYEQYF. The CDR3 DNA follows: TGTGCCAGCAGTTACTCGGCGGGCAGGGTTTACTACGAGCAGTACTTC.

This clone was recorded once. The junction does not match germline at one end; this may be a read error. The chain couples TRBV6-1 to TRBJ2-5; no definite D call. CDR1 MNHNS and CDR2 SASEGT come from the germline V gene. This CDR3 comprises 11 residues. This CDR3 reads CASRDQETQYF. The CDR3 region has the DNA TGTGCCAGCAGAGACCAGGAGACCCAGTACTTC.

The J gene is TRBJ2-2, the V gene TRBV7-2; 7 bases agree with TRBD2. Germline-derived CDR1 and CDR2 are SGHTA and FQGNSA. Losses at the gene ends were 4 bases for V and 3 bases for J; bases not matched to a gene: 5. The CDR3 spans 15 residues. This chain's CDR3 is CASSSREDDTGELFF. DNA of the CDR3: TGTGCCAGCAGCTCCCGGGAGGATGACACCGGGGAGCTGTTTTTT.

This chain links TRBV7-9 with TRBJ1-5; 8 nucleotides line up with TRBD1. CDR3 length: 13 amino acids. Germline V lookup: CDR1 SEHNR, CDR2 FQNEAQ (reference sequence). The ends lost 5 bases at V and 7 bases at J; junction bases unmatched: 4. The CDR3 nucleotides read TGTGCCAGCAGCAAAGGACAGGGACAGCCCCAGCATTTT. Its translation: CASSKGQGQPQHF.

Here the CDR3 DNA reads TGTGCCAGCTTTACTTCGAGGGCCGGGGAGCTGTTTTTT. Translating it yields CASFTSRAGELFF. The gene calls are TRBV6-5 and TRBJ2-2; D is perhaps TRBD2 (5 bases). From germline, CDR1 is MNHEY and CDR2 SVGAGI. Deletions cut 8 bases from V and 6 bases from J, with 13 bases between. The CDR3 runs 13 residues.

V is TRBV10-3 and J is TRBJ1-2; TRBD1 might be the D (5 bases). With 0 bases removed from V and 4 bases from J, the gap between germline ends came to 9 bases. The germline gives CDR1 ENHRY, CDR2 SYGVKD. This CDR3 has 14 amino acids. Here the CDR3 reads CAISESWGGYGYTF. In DNA, the CDR3 is TGTGCCATCAGTGAGTCCTGGGGGGGCTATGGCTACACCTTC.

The V gene is TRBV4-2, the J gene TRBJ1-6; the D is unclear. V was cut by 8 bases and J by 4 bases, with 9 bases left in between. This CDR3 contains 13 residues. Germline CDR1 reads LGHNA; CDR2 reads YNFKEQ. The chain's CDR3 is CASSSQYNSPLHF. The CDR3 coding sequence is TGTGCCAGCTCGTCCCAGTATAATTCACCCCTCCACTTT.

V and J are TRBV4-1 and TRBJ2-1; 8 bases are a match to TRBD2. Germline assignment: CDR1 MGHRA and CDR2 YSYEKL. The CDR3 loop spans 15 amino acids. Trimming cost V 1 base and J 7 bases; bases outside gene matches: 6. The CDR3 DNA reads as TGCGCCAGCAGCCAAGTTGGGGCGGGAGGTAATGAGCAGTTCTTC. Its protein is CASSQVGAGGNEQFF.